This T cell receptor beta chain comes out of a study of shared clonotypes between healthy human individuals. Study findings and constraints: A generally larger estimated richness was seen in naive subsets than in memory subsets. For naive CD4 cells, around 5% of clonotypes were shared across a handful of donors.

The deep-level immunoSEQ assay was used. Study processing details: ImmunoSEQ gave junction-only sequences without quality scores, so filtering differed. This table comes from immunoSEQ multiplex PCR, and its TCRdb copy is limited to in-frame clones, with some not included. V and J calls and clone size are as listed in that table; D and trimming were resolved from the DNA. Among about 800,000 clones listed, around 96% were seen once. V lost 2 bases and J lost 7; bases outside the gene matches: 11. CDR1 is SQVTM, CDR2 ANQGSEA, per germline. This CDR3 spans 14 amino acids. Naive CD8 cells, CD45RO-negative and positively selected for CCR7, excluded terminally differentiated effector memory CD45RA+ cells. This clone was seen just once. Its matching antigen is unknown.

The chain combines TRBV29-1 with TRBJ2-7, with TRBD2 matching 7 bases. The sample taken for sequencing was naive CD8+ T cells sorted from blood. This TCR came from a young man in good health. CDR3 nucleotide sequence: TGCAGCGTTGAAATGGTTGCGGGAGTGGGTGAGCAGTACTTC. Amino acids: CSVEMVAGVGEQYF.